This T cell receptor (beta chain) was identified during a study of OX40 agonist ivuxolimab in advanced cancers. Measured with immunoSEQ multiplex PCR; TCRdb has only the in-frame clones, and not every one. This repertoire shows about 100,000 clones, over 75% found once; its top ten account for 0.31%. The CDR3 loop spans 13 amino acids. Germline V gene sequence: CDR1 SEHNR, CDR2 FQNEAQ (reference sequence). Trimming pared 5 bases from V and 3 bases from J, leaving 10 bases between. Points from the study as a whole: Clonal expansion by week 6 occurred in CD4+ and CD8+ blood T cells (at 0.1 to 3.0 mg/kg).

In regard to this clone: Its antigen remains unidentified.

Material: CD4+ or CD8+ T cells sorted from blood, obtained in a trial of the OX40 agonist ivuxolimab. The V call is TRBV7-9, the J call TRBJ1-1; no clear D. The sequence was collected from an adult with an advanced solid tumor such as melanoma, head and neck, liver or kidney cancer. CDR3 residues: CASSISIDTEAFF. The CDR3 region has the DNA TGTGCCAGCAGCATTTCTATAGACACTGAAGCTTTCTTT.